These T cell receptor beta chains were read from a single sample in a study of T-cell reconstitution after alpha-beta-depleted transplantation in children. One entry per CDR3 protein, called by TCRdb with MiXCR from the PCR reads. The sample yields about 1,000,000 distinct CDR3 sequences, roughly 29% seen once. Sequencing was performed on PBMCs, mostly from graft donor cells, taken 360 days after TCRalphabeta/CD19-depleted stem cell transplant. These receptors were obtained from a boy less than two years old who had a stem cell transplant for SCID, so the T cells may come from the graft donor. Each CDR3 is given with its conserved first and last residue. D genes are given only for firm matches. Rows give clone size only sometimes, using once, few, many, or a class for an expanded clone.

14	-	few	TRBV15	TRBJ1-2	CATSRQTGIYGYTF	TGTGCCACCAGCCGGCAGACGGGGATCTATGGCTACACCTTC
12	-	few	TRBV29-1	TRBJ2-7	CSVVGNEGEQYF	TGCAGCGTTGTGGGGAACGAGGGGGAGCAGTACTTC
13	-	-	TRBV6-1	TRBJ1-3	CASNTGSGNTIYF	TGTGCCAGCAACACAGGGTCTGGAAACACCATATATTTT
14	-	-	TRBV11-2	TRBJ2-7	CASSPTEIYYEQYF	TGTGCCAGCAGCCCGACAGAGATATACTACGAGCAGTACTTC
16	-	-	TRBV4-2	TRBJ1-3	CASSQATDTSGNTIYF	TGTGCCAGCAGCCAGGCGACAGACACCTCTGGAAACACCATATATTTT
16	TRBD1	-	TRBV5-1	TRBJ1-1	CASSSQLTGGSAEAFF	TGCGCCAGCAGCTCACAATTAACAGGGGGCAGCGCTGAAGCTTTCTTT
15	TRBD2	few	TRBV19	TRBJ2-7	CASSVSGGAPYEQYF	TGTGCCAGTAGTGTGTCGGGGGGGGCACCCTACGAGCAGTACTTC
16	TRBD2	-	TRBV13	TRBJ2-7	CASSLGGTSGVYEQYF	TGTGCCAGCAGCTTAGGCGGGACTAGCGGAGTCTACGAGCAGTACTTC
15	TRBD1	many	TRBV29-1	TRBJ2-7	CSVGRTGPFSYEQYF	TGCAGCGTTGGGAGGACAGGACCTTTCTCCTACGAGCAGTACTTC
15	-	-	TRBV5-5	TRBJ2-3	CASSSVASSTDTQYF	TGTGCCAGCAGCTCTGTAGCCTCTAGCACAGATACGCAGTATTTT
14	-	once	TRBV6-2/TRBV6-3	TRBJ2-2	CASSYQDNTGELFF	TGTGCCAGCAGTTATCAGGATAACACCGGGGAGCTGTTTTTT
15	-	-	TRBV20-1	TRBJ1-3	CSARDFRSTGNTIYF	TGCAGTGCTAGAGATTTCCGGTCTACTGGAAACACCATATATTTT
16	TRBD2	-	TRBV18	TRBJ2-1	CASSPWHLGGGNEQFF	TGTGCCAGCTCACCATGGCATCTCGGGGGGGGCAATGAGCAGTTCTTC
17	TRBD2	-	TRBV4-1	TRBJ2-7	CASSQASQRGGRYEQYF	TGCGCCAGCAGCCAGGCCTCCCAGCGGGGGGGCCGCTACGAGCAGTACTTC
13	-	-	TRBV29-1	TRBJ2-7	CSVEGSFGYEQYF	TGCAGCGTTGAAGGCAGTTTCGGGTACGAGCAGTACTTC
11	-	-	TRBV7-2	TRBJ1-5	CATGRDQPQHF	TGTGCCACTGGACGGGATCAGCCCCAGCATTTT
13	-	-	TRBV10-3	TRBJ2-3	CAPPHLGIDTQYF	TGTGCCCCCCCCCATTTGGGGATAGATACGCAGTATTTT
12	-	once	TRBV18	TRBJ1-1	CASSPQPSGAFF	TGTGCCAGCTCACCACAGCCCAGTGGGGCTTTCTTT
18	TRBD2	-	TRBV7-2	TRBJ2-2	CASSLRLAGTPGAGELFF	TGTGCCAGCAGCTTACGGCTAGCGGGGACTCCGGGGGCCGGGGAGCTGTTTTTT
16	TRBD2	few	TRBV6-5	TRBJ2-1	CASSYRERGGGNEQFF	TGTGCCAGCAGTTATCGTGAGCGGGGGGGCGGGAATGAGCAGTTCTTC
14	-	-	TRBV12-3/TRBV12-4	TRBJ1-1	CASSFGLGNTEAFF	TGTGCCAGCAGTTTCGGGTTGGGGAACACTGAAGCTTTCTTT
14	TRBD1	-	TRBV10-3	TRBJ2-7	CAISGDRAGSEQYF	TGTGCCATCAGTGGGGACAGGGCAGGAAGCGAGCAGTACTTC
21	TRBD1	-	TRBV29-1	TRBJ2-3	CSVEDLRDRVKSSGRTDTQYF	TGCAGCGTTGAAGATCTGCGGGACAGGGTTAAATCAAGCGGCCGCACAGATACGCAGTATTTT
17	TRBD1	few	TRBV18	TRBJ1-1	CASSLSAGGGPNTEAFF	TGTGCCAGCTCACTCTCGGCAGGGGGTGGACCGAACACTGAAGCTTTCTTT
18	-	few	TRBV19	TRBJ1-5	CASSITFGQADSNQPQHF	TGTGCCAGTAGTATAACATTTGGGCAGGCCGATAGCAATCAGCCCCAGCATTTT
20	TRBD1	-	TRBV11-2	TRBJ2-3	CASSHPGGTGELTSTDTQYF	TGTGCCAGCAGCCACCCTGGTGGGACAGGGGAACTAACTAGCACAGATACGCAGTATTTT
17	-	-	TRBV11-1	TRBJ2-7	CASSPAPTLQDLYEQYF	TGTGCCAGCAGCCCGGCACCCACGCTACAGGACCTCTACGAGCAGTACTTC
17	-	-	TRBV12-3/TRBV12-4	TRBJ1-1	CASSLGDWRNRNTEAFF	TGTGCCAGCAGTTTAGGGGACTGGAGAAATAGGAACACTGAAGCTTTCTTT
15	-	-	TRBV7-9	TRBJ1-1	CASSLGGSPNTEAFF	TGTGCCAGCAGCTTAGGTGGCAGCCCGAACACTGAAGCTTTCTTT
17	TRBD1	-	TRBV30	TRBJ1-5	CAWSAGQGAYSNQPQHF	TGTGCCTGGAGTGCGGGACAGGGGGCTTATAGCAATCAGCCCCAGCATTTT
15	-	-	TRBV5-5	TRBJ2-3	CASSLAGAGSDTQYF	TGTGCCAGCAGCTTGGCAGGGGCGGGGTCAGATACGCAGTATTTT
16	TRBD2	-	TRBV11-1	TRBJ2-1	CASSPPGLAIYNEQFF	TGTGCCAGCAGCCCCCCGGGACTAGCGATATACAATGAGCAGTTCTTC
15	-	-	TRBV7-6	TRBJ2-2	CASNRGTPNTGELFF	TGTGCCAGCAACCGAGGGACTCCGAACACCGGGGAGCTGTTTTTT
15	-	-	TRBV12-3/TRBV12-4	TRBJ1-4	CASSLVGARGEKLFF	TGTGCCAGCAGTTTAGTGGGCGCACGCGGTGAAAAACTGTTTTTT
15	-	-	TRBV7-9	TRBJ2-1	CASSLTLDGSTVQFF	TGTGCCAGCAGCTTAACCCTGGACGGCTCTACTGTGCAGTTCTTC
16	-	few	TRBV3-1	TRBJ1-4	CASSQEGDPKSEKLFF	TGTGCCAGCAGCCAGGAGGGGGACCCGAAAAGCGAGAAACTGTTTTTT
14	-	few	TRBV7-8	TRBJ2-1	CASSFERGVNEQFF	TGTGCCAGCAGCTTCGAACGAGGGGTAAATGAGCAGTTCTTC
16	-	few	TRBV10-3	TRBJ1-4	CAISEGRSPLNEKLFF	TGTGCCATCAGTGAAGGTCGGTCACCCCTAAATGAAAAACTGTTTTTT
14	-	-	TRBV7-2	TRBJ1-4	CASSFSVGSEKLFF	TGTGCCAGCAGCTTCAGTGTAGGGTCGGAAAAACTGTTTTTT
13	-	-	TRBV12-3/TRBV12-4	TRBJ1-2	CASSLSRVDGYTF	TGTGCCAGCAGTTTATCTAGGGTCGATGGCTACACCTTC
16	-	few	TRBV11-2	TRBJ2-1	CASSLAQGGAYNEQFF	TGTGCCAGCAGCTTAGCCCAGGGGGGGGCTTACAATGAGCAGTTCTTC
15	TRBD1	-	TRBV20-1	TRBJ1-5	CSARYRDRDNQPQHF	TGCAGTGCTAGGTACCGGGACAGGGACAATCAGCCCCAGCATTTT
15	TRBD1	few	TRBV20-1	TRBJ2-1	CSARTGLGSYNEQFF	TGCAGTGCGAGGACAGGCTTGGGCTCCTACAATGAGCAGTTCTTC
15	-	-	TRBV7-8	TRBJ1-5	CASSVDRLSNQPQHF	TGTGCCAGCAGCGTCGACCGTCTTAGCAATCAGCCCCAGCATTTT
16	TRBD1	-	TRBV2	TRBJ1-2	CASSPLRTGRNYGYTF	TGTGCCAGCAGCCCCCTCCGGACAGGGCGGAACTATGGCTACACCTTC
15	-	-	TRBV6-2/TRBV6-3	TRBJ2-2	CASSPGAVFTGELFF	TGTGCCAGCAGTCCTGGGGCGGTATTCACCGGGGAGCTGTTTTTT